Shown below are 7 T cell receptor beta chains from a single sample sequenced in a study of blood T cells in healthy people across ages. With a J-beta primer mix and a sample-barcoded 5' primer, a second PCR ran about 7 to 12 cycles. Using its own MiXCR run on the 5' RACE reads, TCRdb lists one record per CDR3 protein. The sample lists over 500,000 distinct CDR3 sequences, more than 45% seen once, with about 13% in the top ten. Sequencing input: blood. These receptor sequences come from a woman older than 75 in good health.

In this sample, this clonotype turned up many times. The chain uses TRBV3-1 and TRBJ2-7; D ambiguous. CDR3 length: 16 residues. The V end was cut by 8 bases, the J end by 5 bases, with 25 bases between. Germline V gene lookup returns CDR1 LGHDT and CDR2 YNNKEL (reference sequence). The CDR3 DNA follows: TGTGCCAGCGGACGGACGGAAGGAATTCTTCGAAACGAGCAGTACTTC. Residues: CASGRTEGILRNEQYF.

To note about this clonotype: A much bigger clone sits one base away, suggesting this may be a read error. This rearrangement joins TRBV5-1 to TRBJ2-3; 9 bases map to TRBD2. The CDR3 extends over 15 amino acids. V shed 2 bases, J shed 5 bases, and the junction held 6 bases outside the gene matches. From germline, CDR1 is SGHRS and CDR2 YFSETQ. CDR3 protein: CASSFAGGQGDTQYF. The CDR3 nucleotides are TGCGCCAGCAGCTTCGCGGGAGGGCAGGGAGATACGCAGTATTTT.

This clonotype was seen at least ten times. J is TRBJ1-5 and V is TRBV6-5, with no clear D. The CDR3 sequence is 14 residues long. Germline V CDR1 and CDR2: MNHEY, SVGAGI. V lost 2 bases, J lost 1 base, and 6 bases lay in between. This CDR3 is CASSYLRSNQPQHF. The DNA of the CDR3 is TGTGCCAGCAGTTACCTCCGCAGCAATCAGCCCCAGCATTTT.

This clonotype was seen ten or more times. The chain employs TRBV29-1 and TRBJ2-7; D unclear. The CDR3 runs 11 residues. CDR1 is SQVTM and CDR2 is ANQGSEA in the germline V gene. V lost 4 bases to trimming and J lost 6 bases, with 10 bases between them. Here the CDR3 reads CSVGQAVEQYF. The DNA of the CDR3 is TGCAGCGTTGGGCAGGCGGTCGAGCAGTACTTC.

At least ten counts were recorded for this clonotype. The rearrangement links TRBV27 to TRBJ2-3; 11 bases align to TRBD1. Germline loops: CDR1 MNHEY, CDR2 SMNVEV (reference sequence). V lost 5 bases and J lost 1; bases outside the gene matches: 20. The CDR3 length is 21 residues. The CDR3 bases are TGTGCCAGCAGTCCTTACCTTGGACAGGGGGCGGCCAGGTTGGGCACAGATACGCAGTATTTT. Protein sequence: CASSPYLGQGAARLGTDTQYF.

This clonotype was found many times. CDR3 coding DNA: TGTGCCAGTACAAAGGACTTATGCGCTCAGCCCCAGCATTTT. Translated: CASTKDLCAQPQHF. This sequence joins TRBV25-1 and TRBJ1-5; D is ambiguous. CDR1 and CDR2 (germline): MGHDK, SYGVNS. Trimming shortened V by 9 bases and J by 6 bases, and 18 bases separated the two germline ends. This CDR3 is 14 amino acids long.

The chain combines TRBV28 with TRBJ2-7; D might be TRBD2 (7 bases). Germline assignment: CDR1 MDHEN and CDR2 SYDVKM. The ends were cut back, 3 bases at V and 3 bases at J, with 15 bases in the middle. This CDR3 has 15 amino acids. CDR3 nucleotide sequence: TGTGCCAGCAGTTTTTGGGCAGGGGAGGGCTACGAGCAGTACTTC. Translation gives CASSFWAGEGYEQYF.